This T cell receptor beta chain was captured by sequencing in a study of blood T cells in healthy people across ages. Study outcomes and limitations: Shifts in expanded clonotypes may have been confounded by donor CMV status, which was unknown.

It was with a sample-barcoded 5' primer and a J-beta primer mix that a second PCR of about 6 to 12 cycles was run. TCRdb independently ran MiXCR on the 5' RACE reads; one entry per CDR3 protein. Of 600,000 to 850,000 distinct CDR3 sequences listed, roughly 43% were seen once; the top ten hold 20% to 25%. On this clonotype: Its matching antigen is unknown.

The TCR comes from a woman aged 55 to 70 in good health. The sequencing input was blood.

CDR3 DNA sequence: TGCAGTGCCTCTAGCGGGGTTACCTACAATGAGCAGTTCTTC. As protein: CSASSGVTYNEQFF. This chain joins TRBV20-1 and TRBJ2-1; 9 nucleotides agree with TRBD2. The CDR3 covers 14 residues. The V gene's germline CDR1 is DFQATT and CDR2 SNEGSKA (reference sequence). Losses at the gene ends were 6 bases for V and 2 bases for J; bases not matched to a gene: 5.